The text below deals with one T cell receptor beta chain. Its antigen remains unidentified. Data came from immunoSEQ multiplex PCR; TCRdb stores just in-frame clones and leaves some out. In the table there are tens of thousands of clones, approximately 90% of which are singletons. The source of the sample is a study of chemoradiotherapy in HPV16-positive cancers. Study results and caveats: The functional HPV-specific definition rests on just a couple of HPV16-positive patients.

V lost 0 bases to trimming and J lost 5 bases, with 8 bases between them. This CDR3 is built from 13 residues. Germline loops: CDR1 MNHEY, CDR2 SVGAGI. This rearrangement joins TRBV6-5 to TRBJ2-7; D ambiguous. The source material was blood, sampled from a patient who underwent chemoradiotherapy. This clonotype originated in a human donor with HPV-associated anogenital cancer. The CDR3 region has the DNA TGTGCCAGCAGTTACTCTGCCGCTAACGAGCAGTACTTC. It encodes CASSYSAANEQYF.